This entry is about one T cell receptor (beta chain). Original processing notes: Amplification from reference gene primers served as the basis for estimated nucleated cell counts. Sequencing was performed with immunoSEQ multiplex PCR; in TCRdb, only in-frame clones are kept and a portion is missing. That table gives V, J and clone size, and the DNA gave D and trimming. The table records under 200,000 clones, around 82% of them present only once. Germline CDR1 and CDR2: MNHNY and SVGAGI (reference sequence). V lost 2 bases to trimming and J lost 3 bases, with 11 bases between them. The CDR3 is 15 amino acids. The sample belongs to a study of blood T cell repertoires in COVID-19. Background on the study: The origin of the acute and convalescent COVID-19 samples was the United States, Italy and Spain.

This clonotype was sampled from a woman aged 60-75 years with acute COVID-19. The sequenced sample consisted of PBMCs or T cells enriched from blood (not recorded which). This chain joins TRBV6-6 and TRBJ1-5; tentative D call: TRBD1 (5 bases). The CDR3 nucleotides are TGTGCCAGCAGTTACGAAGGGGCCGCCAATCAGCCCCAGCATTTT. It codes for CASSYEGAANQPQHF.